The clone carrying this T cell receptor (beta chain) turned up a few times. Its antigen is as yet unknown. The data are from a study of cytomegalovirus exposure and HLA in healthy donors. Notes on the study in general: The productive fraction for most TCR beta V segments was about 90% or about 30% in an earlier analysis. The study flagged about 160 TCR beta chains as cytomegalovirus-associated.

PCR used 60 Vbeta primers and 13 Jbeta primers. The assay was immunoSEQ multiplex PCR, and TCRdb's table has in-frame clones only and misses some. The profile covers about 110,000 clones, with more than 60% appearing a single time and 3% to 4% taken by the ten largest. The CDR3 consists of 16 residues. V was clipped by 4 bases and J by 8 bases; unmatched bases: 18. Per the germline V gene, CDR1 is GTSNPN and CDR2 is SVGIG (reference sequence). The specimen sequenced was PBMCs. V and J are TRBV30 and TRBJ1-2; 8 bases map to TRBD1. The receptor was derived from a man aged 55-75 years in good health and CMV-seronegative. CDR3 sequence: CAWKRGQGLVNGGYTF. The CDR3, as DNA: TGTGCCTGGAAACGAGGACAGGGTTTGGTCAACGGAGGCTACACCTTC.